This T cell receptor (beta chain) appears in the sequencing data of a study of blood T cells in healthy people across ages. Study background: About one barcoded beta molecule per two T cells was captured by template switching.

From germline, CDR1 is MNHEY and CDR2 SMNVEV (reference sequence). Trimming removed 6 bases at V and 5 bases at J, with 16 bases between. The CDR3 runs 14 residues. This clonotype showed up many times. The second PCR ran about 6 to 11 cycles with a sample-barcoded 5' primer and J-beta primers. A 12-random-nucleotide template-switch adaptor tagged each cDNA molecule. MiXCR, applied by TCRdb to the 5' RACE reads, yields one record per CDR3 protein. Among hundreds of thousands of distinct CDR3 sequences, roughly 32% were seen once, and the ten largest hold 15%. Russia was home to the donors, healthy Caucasian individuals aged about 6 to 90.

Sequencing was carried out using blood. This TCR derives from an elderly woman in good health. This chain links TRBV27 with TRBJ2-5; D might be TRBD2 (6 bases). The CDR3 sequence: CASSRPGDFETQYF. Here the CDR3 DNA reads TGTGCCAGCAGCCGCCCCGGGGACTTCGAGACCCAGTACTTC.